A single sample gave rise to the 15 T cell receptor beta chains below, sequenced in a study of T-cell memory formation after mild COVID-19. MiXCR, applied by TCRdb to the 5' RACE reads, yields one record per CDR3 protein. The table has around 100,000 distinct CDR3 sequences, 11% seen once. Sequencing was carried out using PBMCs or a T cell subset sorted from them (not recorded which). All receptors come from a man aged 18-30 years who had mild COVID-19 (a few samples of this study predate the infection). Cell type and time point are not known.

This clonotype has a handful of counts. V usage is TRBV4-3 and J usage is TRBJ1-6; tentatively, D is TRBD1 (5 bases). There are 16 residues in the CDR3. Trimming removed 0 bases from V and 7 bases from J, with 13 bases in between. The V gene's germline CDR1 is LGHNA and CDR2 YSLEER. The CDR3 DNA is TGCGCCAGCAGCCAAGATCCGGGGACCCAAAATTCACCCCTCCACTTT. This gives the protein CASSQDPGTQNSPLHF.

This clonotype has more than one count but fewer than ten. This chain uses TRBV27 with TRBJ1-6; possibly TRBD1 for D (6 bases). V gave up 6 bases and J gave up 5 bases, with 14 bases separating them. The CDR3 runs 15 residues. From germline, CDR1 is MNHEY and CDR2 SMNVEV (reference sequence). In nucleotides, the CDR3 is TGTGCCAGCAGAAAACGGGGGCTAGATAATTCACCCCTCCACTTT. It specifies CASRKRGLDNSPLHF.

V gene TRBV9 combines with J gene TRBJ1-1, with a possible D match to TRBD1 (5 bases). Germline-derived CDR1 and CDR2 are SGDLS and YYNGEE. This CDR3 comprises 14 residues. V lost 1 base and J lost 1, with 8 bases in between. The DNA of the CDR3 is TGTGCCAGCAGCGTATGGGGGGAGAACACTGAAGCTTTCTTT. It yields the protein CASSVWGENTEAFF.

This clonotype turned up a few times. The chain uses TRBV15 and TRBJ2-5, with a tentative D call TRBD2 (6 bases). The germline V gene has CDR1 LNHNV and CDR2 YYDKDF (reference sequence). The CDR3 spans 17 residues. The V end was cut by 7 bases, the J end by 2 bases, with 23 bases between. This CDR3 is CATMVGELAVGQETQYF. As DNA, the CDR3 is TGTGCCACCATGGTTGGCGAACTAGCCGTCGGTCAAGAGACCCAGTACTTC.

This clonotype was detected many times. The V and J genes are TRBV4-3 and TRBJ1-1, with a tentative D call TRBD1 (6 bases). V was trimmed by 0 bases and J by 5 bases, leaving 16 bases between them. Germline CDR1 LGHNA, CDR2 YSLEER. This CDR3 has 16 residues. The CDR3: CASSQDVREGGTEAFF. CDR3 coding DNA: TGCGCCAGCAGCCAAGATGTCAGGGAGGGGGGAACTGAAGCTTTCTTT.

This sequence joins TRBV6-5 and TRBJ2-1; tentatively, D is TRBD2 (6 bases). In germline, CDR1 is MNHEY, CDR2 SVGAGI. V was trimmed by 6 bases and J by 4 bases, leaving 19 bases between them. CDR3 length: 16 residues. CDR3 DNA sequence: TGTGCCAGCAGAAGGGCTCTCTACGCGGGGTACAATGAGCAGTTCTTC. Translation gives CASRRALYAGYNEQFF.

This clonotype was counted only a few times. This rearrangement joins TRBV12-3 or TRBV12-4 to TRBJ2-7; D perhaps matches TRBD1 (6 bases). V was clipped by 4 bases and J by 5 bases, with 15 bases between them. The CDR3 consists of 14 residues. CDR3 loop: CASSSQGVGDEQYF. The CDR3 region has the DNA TGTGCCAGCAGTTCACAGGGAGTGGGTGACGAGCAGTACTTC.

The CDR3 nucleotides are TGTGCCAGCAGCTTCCCCGGGGGTCGGGATACGCAGTATTTT. This encodes CASSFPGGRDTQYF. V and J are TRBV7-9 and TRBJ2-3; tentatively, D is TRBD2 (6 bases). CDR3 length equals 14 residues. CDR1 SEHNR and CDR2 FQNEAQ come from the germline V gene (reference sequence). The germline V and J ends were trimmed by 3 bases and 6 bases, with 13 bases remaining between them. The variable domain in full, with the rest retrieved from reference TRBV7-9 and TRBJ2-3, is DTGVSQNPRHKITKRGQNVTFRCDPISEHNRLYWYRQTLGQGPEFLTYFQNEAQLEKSRLLSDRFSAERPKGSFSTLEIQRTEQGDSAMYLCASSFPGGRDTQYFGPGTRLTVL.

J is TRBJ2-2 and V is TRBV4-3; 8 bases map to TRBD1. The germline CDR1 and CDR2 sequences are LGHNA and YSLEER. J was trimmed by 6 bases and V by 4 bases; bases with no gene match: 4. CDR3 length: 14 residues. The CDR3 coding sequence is TGCGCCAGCAGCCCCAGGGGGCTCGCCGGGGAGCTGTTTTTT. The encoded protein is CASSPRGLAGELFF.

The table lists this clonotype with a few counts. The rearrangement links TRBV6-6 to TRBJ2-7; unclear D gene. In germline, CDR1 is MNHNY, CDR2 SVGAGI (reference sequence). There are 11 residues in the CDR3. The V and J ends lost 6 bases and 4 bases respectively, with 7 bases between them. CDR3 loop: CASSRLYEQYF. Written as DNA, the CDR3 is TGTGCCAGCAGCCGGTTATACGAGCAGTACTTC.

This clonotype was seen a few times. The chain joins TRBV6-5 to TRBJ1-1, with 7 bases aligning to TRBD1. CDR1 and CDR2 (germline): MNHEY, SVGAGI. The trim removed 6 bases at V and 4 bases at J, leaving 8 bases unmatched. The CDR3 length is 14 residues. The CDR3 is CASSRRTGSTEAFF. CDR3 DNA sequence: TGTGCCAGCAGCCGAAGGACAGGCTCCACTGAAGCTTTCTTT.

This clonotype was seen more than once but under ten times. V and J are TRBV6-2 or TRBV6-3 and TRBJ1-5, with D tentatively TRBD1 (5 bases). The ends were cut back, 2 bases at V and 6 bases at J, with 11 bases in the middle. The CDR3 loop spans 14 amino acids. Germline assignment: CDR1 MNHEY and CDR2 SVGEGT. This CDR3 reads CASSYVRGSQPQHF. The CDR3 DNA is TGTGCCAGCAGTTACGTGAGGGGCAGTCAGCCCCAGCATTTT.

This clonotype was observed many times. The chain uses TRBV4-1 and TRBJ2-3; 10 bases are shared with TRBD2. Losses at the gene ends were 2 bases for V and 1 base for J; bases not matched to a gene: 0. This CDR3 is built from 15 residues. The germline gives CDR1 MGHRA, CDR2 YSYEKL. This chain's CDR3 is CASSQTSGGTDTQYF. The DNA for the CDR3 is TGCGCCAGCAGCCAAACTAGCGGGGGCACAGATACGCAGTATTTT.

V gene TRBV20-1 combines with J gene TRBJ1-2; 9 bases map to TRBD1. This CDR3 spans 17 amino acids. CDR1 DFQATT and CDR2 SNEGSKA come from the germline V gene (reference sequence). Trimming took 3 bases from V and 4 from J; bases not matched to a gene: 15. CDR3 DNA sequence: TGCAGTGCTAGTAGGGACAGGGTCACTTTTCGGGGCTATGGCTACACCTTC. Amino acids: CSASRDRVTFRGYGYTF.

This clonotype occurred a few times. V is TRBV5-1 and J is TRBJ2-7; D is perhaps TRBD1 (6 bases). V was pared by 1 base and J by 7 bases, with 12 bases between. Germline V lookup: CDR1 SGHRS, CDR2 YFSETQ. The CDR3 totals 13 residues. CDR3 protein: CASSLTGFGEQYV. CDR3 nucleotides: TGCGCCAGCAGCTTGACAGGGTTCGGGGAGCAGTACGTC.